The clone carrying this T cell receptor beta chain was counted a few times. Its cognate antigen is unknown. This CDR3 contains 14 residues. The ends were cut back, 3 bases at V and 2 bases at J, with 9 bases in the middle. Germline lookup yields CDR1 SNHLY and CDR2 FYNNEI. Amplification used 60 Vbeta primers and 13 Jbeta primers. Method: immunoSEQ multiplex PCR; TCRdb's copy keeps in-frame clones and lacks some. The sample holds under 150,000 clones; approximately 80% are singletons and the top ten take roughly 4.9%. This sample is part of a study of cytomegalovirus exposure and HLA in healthy donors. Overall study findings and caveats: Researchers reported in a later analysis that a missense DCLRE1C variant was tied to TCR beta V- and J-gene trimming. As confirmed in vitro, a few CMV-associated chains were specific for CMV antigens.

The receptor's source is a woman aged 50 to 60 in good health and CMV-seronegative. The chain couples TRBV2 to TRBJ2-3, with a weak D call TRBD1 (5 bases). The sequencing input was PBMCs. CDR3 residues: CASSELGATDTQYF. CDR3 nucleotides: TGTGCCAGCAGTGAGTTAGGGGCCACAGATACGCAGTATTTT.